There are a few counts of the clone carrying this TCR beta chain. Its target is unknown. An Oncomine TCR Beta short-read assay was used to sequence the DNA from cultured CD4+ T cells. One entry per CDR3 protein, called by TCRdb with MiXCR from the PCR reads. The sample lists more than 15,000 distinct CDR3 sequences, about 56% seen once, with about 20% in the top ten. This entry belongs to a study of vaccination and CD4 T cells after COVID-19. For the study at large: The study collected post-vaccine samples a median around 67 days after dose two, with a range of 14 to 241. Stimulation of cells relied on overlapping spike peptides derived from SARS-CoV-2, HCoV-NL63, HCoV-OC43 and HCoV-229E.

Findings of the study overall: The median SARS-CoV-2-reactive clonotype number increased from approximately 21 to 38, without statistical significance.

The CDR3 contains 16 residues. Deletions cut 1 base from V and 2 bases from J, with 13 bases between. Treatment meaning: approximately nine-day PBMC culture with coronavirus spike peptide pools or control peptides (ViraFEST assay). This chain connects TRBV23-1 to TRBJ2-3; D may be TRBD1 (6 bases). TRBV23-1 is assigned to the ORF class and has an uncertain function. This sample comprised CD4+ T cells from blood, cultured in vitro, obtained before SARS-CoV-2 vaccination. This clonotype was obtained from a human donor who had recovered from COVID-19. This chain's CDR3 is CASSQWGQENTDTQYF. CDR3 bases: TGCGCCAGCAGTCAATGGGGGCAGGAGAACACAGATACGCAGTATTTT.